This entry lists 19 T cell receptor beta chains sequenced from one sample in a study of shared clonotypes between healthy human individuals (dated by TCRdb to about 2020). Library creation used the immunoSEQ multiplex PCR assay. TCRdb took this table from immuneACCESS and kept in-frame rearrangements with V and J called. Such tables lack part of the clones; where checked against another copy, unresolved V genes explain under half of the gap, and the rest is unexplained. This sample comprises some 2,100,000 clones, 95% of them detected only once. Clones ranked in the top ten supply 0.1% to 0.15% of the sample. The sample taken for sequencing was naive CD4+ T cells sorted from blood. Read against the paper, the sample's cell subset or site label means: CD45RA+ positively selected. These receptors were obtained from a man aged 18-30 years in good health.

The V and J genes are TRBV7-9 and TRBJ2-5, with 12 bases identical to TRBD1. Germline CDR1 is SEHNR and CDR2 is FQNEAQ (reference sequence). The junction had 6 bases not matched to a gene; V was cut back by 5 bases and J by 5 bases. CDR3 size: 15 residues. CDR3 amino acids: CASSPGTGGTETQYF. The CDR3 bases are TGTGCCAGCAGCCCAGGGACAGGGGGCACGGAGACCCAGTACTTC.

The rearrangement joins TRBV18 to TRBJ1-1; possibly TRBD1 for D (5 bases). The germline gives CDR1 KGHSH, CDR2 LQKENI. This CDR3 has 11 amino acids. The V end was cut by 2 bases, the J end by 11 bases, with 9 bases between. CDR3 sequence reads: CASSPGGMAFF. The CDR3 DNA follows: TGTGCCAGCTCACCAGGGGGGATGGCTTTCTTT.

This chain joins TRBV18 and TRBJ2-7; no clear D. Germline V gene sequence: CDR1 KGHSH, CDR2 LQKENI. The germline V and J ends were trimmed by 1 base and 1 base, with 8 bases remaining between them. The CDR3 length is 14 residues. The CDR3 loop reads CASSPQVGSYEQYF. CDR3 nucleotide sequence: TGTGCCAGCTCACCACAGGTGGGATCCTACGAGCAGTACTTC.

Details on this clone: In the same sample, other DNA sequences code for this CDR3. The chain carries TRBV5-4 and TRBJ2-7; D is tentatively TRBD1 or TRBD2 (6 bases each). The CDR3 has 14 residues. V was trimmed by 0 bases and J by 3 bases, leaving 10 bases between them. Germline V lookup: CDR1 SGHNT, CDR2 YYREEE (reference sequence). CDR3 sequence reads: CASSLGGGLYEQYF. CDR3 in DNA: TGTGCCAGCAGCTTGGGTGGGGGGCTCTACGAGCAGTACTTC.

This clone has a single count. The J gene is TRBJ1-1, the V gene TRBV28; the D is unclear. The V gene lost 7 bases and the J gene lost 0 bases, with 12 bases spanning the gap. The CDR3 is made up of 14 amino acids. Germline V gene lookup returns CDR1 MDHEN and CDR2 SYDVKM. Written as DNA, the CDR3 is TGTGCCAGCAAAGTAGGCCAATTGAACACTGAAGCTTTCTTT. It encodes CASKVGQLNTEAFF.

Worth noting for this clone: Other DNA sequences in the same sample also yield this CDR3. The chain recombines TRBV18 with TRBJ2-5; D is unresolved. In germline, CDR1 is KGHSH, CDR2 LQKENI. The CDR3 runs 13 residues. V was cut by 3 bases and J by 5 bases, with 10 bases left in between. Here the CDR3 DNA reads TGTGCCAGCTCACCTGTACTCGGCGAGACCCAGTACTTC. It specifies CASSPVLGETQYF.

The V and J genes are TRBV5-1 and TRBJ1-4; 9 bases align to TRBD1. The CDR3 loop spans 15 amino acids. The germline V gene has CDR1 SGHRS and CDR2 YFSETQ. V lost 0 bases, J lost 7 bases, and 4 bases stayed unmatched. This chain's CDR3 is CASSLAGTGSEKLFF. As DNA, the CDR3 is TGCGCCAGCAGCTTGGCCGGGACAGGGAGTGAAAAACTGTTTTTT. Full variable domain (missing parts from reference TRBV5-1 and TRBJ1-4): KAGVTQTPRYLIKTRGQQVTLSCSPISGHRSVSWYQQTPGQGLQFLFEYFSETQRNKGNFPGRFSGRQFSNSRSEMNVSTLELGDSALYLCASSLAGTGSEKLFFGSGTQLSVL.

The chain uses TRBV7-2 and TRBJ2-1, with D uncertain. The germline V and J ends were trimmed by 1 base and 4 bases, with 11 bases remaining between them. Germline V lookup: CDR1 SGHTA, CDR2 FQGNSA. The CDR3 has 15 residues. CDR3 coding DNA: TGTGCCAGCAGCTTAGACGCGCGCCCGTACAATGAGCAGTTCTTC. Amino acid sequence: CASSLDARPYNEQFF.

The chain links TRBV2 to TRBJ2-1, with D hard to call. There are 14 residues in the CDR3. Germline V CDR1 and CDR2: SNHLY, FYNNEI. The V and J ends lost 5 bases and 0 bases respectively, with 8 bases between them. CDR3 bases: TGTGCCAGCAGTAAGACCGGCTCCTACAATGAGCAGTTCTTC. It yields the protein CASSKTGSYNEQFF.

This rearrangement joins TRBV6-6 to TRBJ1-2; tentatively, D is TRBD1 (6 bases). V dropped 10 bases and J dropped 2 bases, with 14 bases sitting between them. Per the germline V gene, CDR1 is MNHNY and CDR2 is SVGAGI (reference sequence). This CDR3 spans 13 amino acids. As DNA, the CDR3 is TGTGCCACCCCCCTGAGGGGGAACTATGGCTACACCTTC. It translates to CATPLRGNYGYTF.

V usage is TRBV27 and J usage is TRBJ2-7; D unclear. Trimming cost V 0 bases and J 6 bases, with 9 bases left between them. The CDR3 sequence is 13 residues long. Per germline, CDR1 MNHEY and CDR2 SMNVEV (reference sequence). In nucleotides, the CDR3 is TGTGCCAGCAGTTTATCAGAGAGGACCGAGCAGTACTTC. Its translation is CASSLSERTEQYF.

This chain uses TRBV7-9 with TRBJ2-2; unclear D gene. The CDR3 is 14 amino acids. The ends were cut back, 4 bases at V and 4 bases at J, with 10 bases in the middle. Germline V gene data show CDR1 as SEHNR and CDR2 as FQNEAQ (reference sequence). Here the CDR3 DNA reads TGTGCCAGCAGCTCTCCCGGTGGCACCGGGGAGCTGTTTTTT. Protein: CASSSPGGTGELFF.

In its sample, this clone was seen once. The V gene is TRBV10-3, the J gene TRBJ1-2, with 7 nucleotides matching TRBD1. From germline, CDR1 is ENHRY and CDR2 SYGVKD. V trimming: 10 bases; J trimming: 0 bases; junction bases outside the gene matches: 8. The CDR3 is 14 amino acids. CDR3 sequence reads: CATDPGQSNYGYTF. As DNA, the CDR3 is TGTGCCACTGATCCGGGACAGTCTAACTATGGCTACACCTTC.

The gene calls are TRBV5-1 and TRBJ2-7; 14 bases are shared with TRBD2. Unmatched junction bases numbered 7, after V lost 2 bases and J lost 0 bases. CDR3 length: 18 amino acids. Germline V lookup: CDR1 SGHRS, CDR2 YFSETQ. The CDR3 is CASSFGLAGGWSSYEQYF. The CDR3 bases are TGCGCCAGCAGCTTCGGACTAGCGGGGGGCTGGAGCTCCTACGAGCAGTACTTC.

The rearrangement joins TRBV19 to TRBJ1-3, with 8 bases matching TRBD1. CDR1 is LNHDA, CDR2 SQIVND, per germline (reference sequence). The CDR3 is 17 residues long. The V and J ends lost 5 bases and 0 bases, in that order; junction bases with no gene match: 9. CDR3 sequence: CASSVSGQESSGNTIYF. The CDR3 nucleotides are TGTGCCAGTAGTGTGTCGGGACAGGAGAGCTCTGGAAACACCATATATTTT.

A single count supports this clone. The J gene is TRBJ2-5, the V gene TRBV6-7; no reliable D call. TRBV6-7 is an ORF, with its function uncertain. The CDR3 extends over 15 amino acids. Trimming stripped 9 bases from V and 0 bases from J, with 17 bases between. The CDR3 DNA is TGTGCCAGTCCCAGAGCAGGTCTTAACCAAGAGACCCAGTACTTC. Protein sequence: CASPRAGLNQETQYF.

The J gene is TRBJ2-7, the V gene TRBV6-5; the D gene could be TRBD1 or TRBD2 (6 bases each). Looked up from germline, CDR1 is MNHEY and CDR2 is SVGAGI. V lost 4 bases, J lost 6 bases, and 22 bases lay in between. The CDR3 extends over 16 amino acids. The CDR3 DNA is TGTGCCAGCAGTTCAGAAAGGGGGGAGTTCTCTGCCGAGCAGTACTTC. Its protein is CASSSERGEFSAEQYF.

V is TRBV10-3 and J is TRBJ2-3; 7 bases line up with TRBD2. The CDR3 is 15 amino acids. CDR1 and CDR2 from the germline V gene are ENHRY and SYGVKD. V gave up 6 bases and J gave up 0 bases; unmatched junction bases: 6. CDR3 loop: CAIRVTSASTDTQYF. CDR3 nucleotides: TGTGCCATCAGAGTCACTAGCGCAAGCACAGATACGCAGTATTTT.

The gene calls are TRBV18 and TRBJ1-2; TRBD1 aligns across 9 bases. CDR1 and CDR2 from the germline V gene are KGHSH and LQKENI. This CDR3 has 15 amino acids. The ends lost 5 bases at V and 8 bases at J; junction bases unmatched: 12. This CDR3 reads CASSGLNRGLGGYTF. CDR3 DNA: TGTGCCAGCTCAGGATTAAACAGGGGGCTCGGGGGCTACACCTTC.